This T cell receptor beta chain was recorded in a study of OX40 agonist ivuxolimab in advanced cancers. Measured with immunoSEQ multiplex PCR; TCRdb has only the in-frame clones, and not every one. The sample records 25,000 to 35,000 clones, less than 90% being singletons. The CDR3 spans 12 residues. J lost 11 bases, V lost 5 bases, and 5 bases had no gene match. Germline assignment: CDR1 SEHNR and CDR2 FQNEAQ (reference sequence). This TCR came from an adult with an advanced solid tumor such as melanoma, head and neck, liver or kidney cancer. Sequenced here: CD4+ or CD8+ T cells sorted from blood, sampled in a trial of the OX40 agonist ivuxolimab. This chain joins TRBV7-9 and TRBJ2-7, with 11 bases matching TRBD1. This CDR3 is CASSPGTGGEYF. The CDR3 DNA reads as TGTGCCAGCAGCCCTGGGACAGGGGGAGAGTACTTC.